The rows below give T cell receptor beta chains drawn from one sample of a study of blood T cell repertoires in COVID-19. Method: immunoSEQ multiplex PCR; TCRdb's copy keeps in-frame clones and lacks some. The table lists approximately 210,000 clones, around 80% of them singletons. Source material: peripheral blood. The receptors were sampled from a woman in her thirties or forties with acute or convalescent COVID-19. Both conserved end residues are part of each CDR3. The order of the fields is D gene, J gene, V gene, clone size, CDR3 protein, CDR3 DNA. D genes are given only for firm matches. Clone size appears in some rows only: once, few, many, or a class for an expanded clone.

>NA|TRBJ2-2|TRBV3-1/TRBV3-2|NA
CASSLPRVGGTGELFF
TGTGCCAGCAGCCTCCCTCGGGTCGGGGGAACCGGGGAGCTGTTTTTT
>NA|TRBJ1-2|TRBV10-3|few
CAISAQGRGYTF
TGTGCCATCAGTGCCCAGGGGAGAGGCTACACCTTC
>NA|TRBJ1-6|TRBV5-6|NA
CASSSGQINSPLHF
TGTGCCAGCAGCTCTGGGCAGATTAATTCACCCCTCCACTTT
>NA|TRBJ2-3|TRBV4-3|NA
CASSQVALPHTDTQYF
TGCGCCAGCAGCCAAGTTGCACTACCGCACACAGATACGCAGTATTTT
>NA|TRBJ1-6|TRBV9|few
CASRQEMDSPLHF
TGTGCCAGCAGACAGGAGATGGATTCACCCCTCCACTTT
>NA|TRBJ2-3|TRBV3-1/TRBV3-2|NA
CASSQLERDTQYF
TGTGCCAGCAGCCAATTAGAGCGCGATACGCAGTATTTT
>TRBD2|TRBJ2-1|TRBV28|NA
CASSPGTSFYNEQFF
TGTGCCAGCAGTCCTGGGACTAGTTTCTACAATGAGCAGTTCTTC
>TRBD1|TRBJ2-7|TRBV6-1|NA
CASSERQGQPVKFYEQYF
TGTGCCAGCAGTGAAAGGCAGGGACAGCCTGTCAAGTTCTACGAGCAGTACTTC
>TRBD1|TRBJ2-3|TRBV6-5|NA
CASTGTGLYTQYF
TGTGCCAGCACCGGGACAGGTCTATATACGCAGTATTTT
>TRBD2|TRBJ2-5|TRBV6-2/TRBV6-3|NA
CASSYSGTSGARETQYF
TGTGCCAGCAGTTACTCTGGGACTAGCGGGGCCCGGGAGACCCAGTACTTC
>NA|TRBJ1-6|TRBV11-2|NA
CASSLGGADNSPLHF
TGTGCCAGCAGCTTGGGGGGGGCGGACAATTCACCCCTCCACTTT
>TRBD1|TRBJ2-3|TRBV7-8|NA
CASSFIPGGVDTQYF
TGTGCCAGCAGCTTTATACCAGGGGGCGTAGATACGCAGTATTTT
>NA|TRBJ1-2|TRBV2|few
CASSESMNYGYTF
TGTGCCAGCAGTGAAAGCATGAACTATGGCTACACCTTC
>TRBD1|TRBJ1-1|TRBV6-5|few
CASSYGGTGEAFF
TGTGCCAGCAGTTACGGGGGGACAGGGGAAGCTTTCTTT
>NA|TRBJ2-1|TRBV10-3|once
CAISESGYNEQFF
TGTGCCATCAGTGAATCGGGTTACAATGAGCAGTTCTTC
>NA|TRBJ2-2|TRBV27|NA
CASSLYLPPGELFF
TGTGCCAGCAGTTTATATCTCCCCCCCGGGGAGCTGTTTTTT
>NA|TRBJ1-1|TRBV2|NA
CASRATANTEAFF
TGTGCCAGCAGGGCGACAGCGAACACTGAAGCTTTCTTT
>NA|TRBJ2-1|TRBV6-6|NA
CASRGETYNEQFF
TGTGCCAGCAGAGGGGAAACCTACAATGAGCAGTTCTTC
>TRBD1|TRBJ1-2|TRBV6-4|NA
CASRMTGGSYGYTF
TGTGCCAGCAGGATGACAGGGGGAAGCTATGGCTACACCTTC
>TRBD2|TRBJ2-2|TRBV11-2|NA
CASSLGLAVGTGELFF
TGTGCCAGCAGCTTAGGGCTAGCGGTCGGCACCGGGGAGCTGTTTTTT
>TRBD1|TRBJ1-4|TRBV3-1/TRBV3-2|NA
CASSAGTALNEKLFF
TGTGCCAGCAGCGCCGGGACAGCTCTTAATGAAAAACTGTTTTTT
>TRBD1|TRBJ1-6|TRBV12-5|few
CASGSRGQTLSSYNSPLHF
TGTGCTAGTGGTTCCCGGGGACAGACCCTTAGCTCCTATAATTCACCCCTCCACTTT
>NA|TRBJ2-7|TRBV27|NA
CASSIGLQYEQYF
TGTGCCAGCAGTATAGGACTGCAATACGAGCAGTACTTC
>TRBD2|TRBJ2-7|TRBV4-2|NA
CASSQDSGTSGGEQYF
TGTGCCAGCAGCCAAGATTCCGGGACTAGCGGGGGAGAGCAGTACTTC
>NA|TRBJ2-7|TRBV4-1|NA
CASSLSFPSSYEQYF
TGCGCCAGCAGCCTAAGTTTCCCCAGCTCCTACGAGCAGTACTTC
>TRBD1|TRBJ1-1|TRBV19|NA
CASIAGGAGYSNTEAFF
TGTGCCAGTATAGCAGGGGGCGCCGGGTATTCGAACACTGAAGCTTTCTTT
>TRBD1|TRBJ2-7|TRBV6-6|few
CASSPGQGYSYEQYF
TGTGCCAGCAGCCCGGGACAGGGGTATTCCTACGAGCAGTACTTC
>TRBD1|TRBJ2-1|TRBV6-2/TRBV6-3|few
CASSYHRDRGQVNEQFF
TGTGCCAGCAGTTACCACCGGGACAGGGGGCAGGTCAATGAGCAGTTCTTC
>TRBD1|TRBJ1-4|TRBV30|NA
CAWSRDRGQREKLFF
TGTGCCTGGAGTAGGGACAGGGGGCAGAGGGAAAAACTGTTTTTT
>TRBD2|TRBJ2-1|TRBV5-1|few
CASSARGAGVGNEQFF
TGCGCCAGCAGCGCCAGGGGAGCGGGAGTTGGAAATGAGCAGTTCTTC
>NA|TRBJ1-2|TRBV7-9|NA
CASSLGGLYGYTF
TGTGCCAGCAGCTTAGGCGGACTATATGGCTACACCTTC
>TRBD1|TRBJ1-4|TRBV5-1|NA
CASSEGQGSRKLFF
TGCGCCAGCAGCGAGGGACAGGGCTCAAGGAAACTGTTTTTT
>TRBD2|TRBJ2-1|TRBV10-1|NA
CASKPSGYNEQFF
TGCGCCAGCAAACCTAGCGGATACAATGAGCAGTTCTTC
>TRBD2|TRBJ2-7|TRBV27|NA
CATRRSGSTYEQYF
TGTGCCACGAGGCGGAGCGGGAGTACCTACGAGCAGTACTTC
>NA|TRBJ2-5|TRBV7-2|NA
CASGVAAYQETQYF
TGTGCCAGCGGGGTAGCGGCGTACCAAGAGACCCAGTACTTC
>NA|TRBJ1-1|TRBV2|NA
CASSETPTAEPFF
TGTGCCAGCAGTGAGACCCCGACCGCGGAACCTTTCTTT
>TRBD1|TRBJ1-1|TRBV19|few
CASSIDDRDGTEAFF
TGTGCCAGTAGTATCGATGACAGGGACGGCACTGAAGCTTTCTTT
>TRBD1|TRBJ1-4|TRBV19|once
CASSRGGTNEKLFF
TGTGCCAGTAGTCGAGGGGGCACTAATGAAAAACTGTTTTTT
>TRBD2|TRBJ2-7|TRBV9|NA
CASSDGPSGSYEQYF
TGTGCCAGCAGCGATGGTCCTAGCGGCTCCTACGAGCAGTACTTC
>TRBD2|TRBJ2-7|TRBV4-2|NA
CASSQDSGGLAGEAPYEQYF
TGTGCCAGCAGCCAAGATTCAGGGGGACTAGCGGGAGAGGCGCCGTACGAGCAGTACTTC
>NA|TRBJ1-3|TRBV11-2|NA
CASSSDGVSGNTIYF
TGTGCCAGCAGCTCAGACGGGGTCTCTGGAAACACCATATATTTT
>NA|TRBJ1-1|TRBV12-5|NA
CASGSRGIIEAFF
TGTGCTAGTGGTTCAAGGGGGATTATTGAAGCTTTCTTT
>TRBD1|TRBJ1-3|TRBV18|NA
CASSPTLTGSGNTIYF
TGTGCCAGCTCACCAACTCTGACAGGGTCTGGAAACACCATATATTTT
>NA|TRBJ2-5|TRBV6-6|once
CAVKGGLEETQYF
TGTGCCGTTAAAGGGGGATTGGAGGAGACCCAGTACTTC
>TRBD1|TRBJ2-5|TRBV30|NA
CAWKGQKETQYF
TGTGCCTGGAAGGGACAGAAAGAGACCCAGTACTTC
>NA|TRBJ2-7|TRBV23-1|NA
CASRHPHCRTYEQYF
TGCGCCAGCAGGCACCCTCACTGTAGAACCTACGAGCAGTACTTC
>TRBD1|TRBJ2-7|TRBV11-2|NA
CASSRPGQGSYEQYF
TGTGCCAGCAGCCGTCCGGGACAGGGGTCCTACGAGCAGTACTTC
>NA|TRBJ2-1|TRBV4-1|NA
CASSHPGERLYNEQFF
TGCGCCAGCAGCCACCCCGGGGAGCGCCTCTACAATGAGCAGTTCTTC
>NA|TRBJ2-7|TRBV12-2|NA
CASRRVDRGRIYEQYF
TGTGCAAGTCGCCGGGTGGACAGGGGGCGCATCTACGAGCAGTACTTC
>NA|TRBJ2-7|TRBV7-2|NA
CASSLRGGATYEQYF
TGTGCCAGCAGCTTAAGAGGGGGTGCTACATACGAGCAGTACTTC